This T cell receptor beta chain emerged from a study of T cell clonotyping in hematopoietic cell transplantation. Assay used: immunoSEQ multiplex PCR; TCRdb lists only in-frame clones, some missing. Of about 5,500 clones listed, 85% to 90% were seen once; the top ten hold under 30%. CDR1 is SGDLS and CDR2 is YYNGEE in the germline V gene. The CDR3 sequence is 15 residues long. Trimming shortened V by 0 bases and J by 1 base, and 7 bases separated the two germline ends. The sample consisted of peripheral blood mononuclear cells, taken 100 days after allogeneic stem cell transplant. The sequence was obtained from an older male patient who had an allogeneic stem cell transplant from an unrelated donor, so T cells may come from the graft donor. Some clones in this sample may be carry-over from other donors' samples. The chain combines TRBV9 with TRBJ2-2, with a weak D call TRBD1 (5 bases). DNA of the CDR3: TGTGCCAGCAGCGTAGAAGGACAGAACACCGGGGAGCTGTTTTTT. It yields the protein CASSVEGQNTGELFF.